These T cell receptor beta chains were read from a single sample in a study of cytomegalovirus exposure and HLA in healthy donors. Method: immunoSEQ multiplex PCR; TCRdb's copy keeps in-frame clones and lacks some. In the table there are about 100,000 clones, 85% of which are singletons. The material sequenced was PBMCs. All receptors derive from a man aged 30 to 45 in good health and CMV-seronegative. CDR3s include the opening cysteine and the closing phenylalanine or tryptophan. The D gene is left open where the match is weak. For some rows the clone size is stated as once, few or many, or as a class when expanded; others skip it.

V gene	D gene	clone size	J gene	CDR3 DNA	CDR3 protein
TRBV9	TRBD1	NA	TRBJ2-3	TGTGCCAGCAGCGTAGCTGGCGGGACAGGGGGCACAGATACGCAGTATTTT	CASSVAGGTGGTDTQYF
TRBV2	TRBD1	NA	TRBJ1-4	TGTGCCAGCGGGTTTACCGGGACAGGGAATGAAAAACTGTTTTTT	CASGFTGTGNEKLFF
TRBV18	NA	NA	TRBJ2-5	TGTGCCAGCTCACCACCGGCCATCCAAGAGACCCAGTACTTC	CASSPPAIQETQYF
TRBV2	TRBD1	NA	TRBJ2-7	TGTGCCAGCAGCTCGGGACAGTTTAATCAGTACTTC	CASSSGQFNQYF
TRBV7-9	TRBD1	NA	TRBJ2-7	TGTGCCAGCAGCCCCCGGGACAGGGGGCACGAGCAGTACTTC	CASSPRDRGHEQYF
TRBV5-5	NA	NA	TRBJ1-1	TGTGCCAGCACTGGGTGGCAGGAGGGCCATGAAGCTTTCTTT	CASTGWQEGHEAFF
TRBV29-1	NA	NA	TRBJ1-2	TGCAGCGTTATAGCCCCCTATGGCTACACCTTC	CSVIAPYGYTF
TRBV29-1	TRBD1	NA	TRBJ2-7	TGCAGCGTTGAAGACCCGAGGGACAGCTCCTACGAGCAGTACTTC	CSVEDPRDSSYEQYF
TRBV6-5	NA	NA	TRBJ1-4	TGTGCCAGCAGTTACTCGGCAGGGATTAATGAAAAACTGTTTTTT	CASSYSAGINEKLFF
TRBV5-4	NA	few	TRBJ1-2	TGTGCCAGCAGCTTAATGGAGAGTGGCTACACCTTC	CASSLMESGYTF
TRBV25-1	NA	NA	TRBJ2-1	TGTGCCAGCAGTGCGGCTAGCGCCTCAGAGAATGAGCAGTTCTTC	CASSAASASENEQFF
TRBV5-4	TRBD2	NA	TRBJ2-7	TGTGCCAGCAGCCATCCAGCGGGGCCCTCCTACGAGCAGTACTTC	CASSHPAGPSYEQYF
TRBV4-1	TRBD2	NA	TRBJ2-5	TGCGCCAGCAGCCAAACTAGCGGGAGGGAGACCCAGTACTTC	CASSQTSGRETQYF
TRBV7-6	TRBD1	NA	TRBJ1-6	TGTGCCAGCAGCCGGACAGGAGGTTCACCCCTCCACTTT	CASSRTGGSPLHF
TRBV7-2	NA	NA	TRBJ2-3	TGTGCCAGCAGCTTAAGGGCGAGGGCTAGTTCAGATACGCAGTATTTT	CASSLRARASSDTQYF
TRBV28	NA	once	TRBJ1-1	TGTGCCAGCAGTTGGGGGGGAAACACTGAAGCTTTCTTT	CASSWGGNTEAFF
TRBV18	NA	NA	TRBJ1-2	TGTGCCAGCTCACCCGGGACACGGGGTAACTATGGCTACACCTTC	CASSPGTRGNYGYTF
TRBV7-7	TRBD2	NA	TRBJ2-1	TGTGCTAGCAGCTTAGAAAGCGGGGGAAGGAATGAGCAGTTCTTC	CASSLESGGRNEQFF
TRBV5-6	NA	NA	TRBJ2-5	TGTGCCAGCAGCTTGGTCACAGGGAAGACGACCCAGTACTTC	CASSLVTGKTTQYF